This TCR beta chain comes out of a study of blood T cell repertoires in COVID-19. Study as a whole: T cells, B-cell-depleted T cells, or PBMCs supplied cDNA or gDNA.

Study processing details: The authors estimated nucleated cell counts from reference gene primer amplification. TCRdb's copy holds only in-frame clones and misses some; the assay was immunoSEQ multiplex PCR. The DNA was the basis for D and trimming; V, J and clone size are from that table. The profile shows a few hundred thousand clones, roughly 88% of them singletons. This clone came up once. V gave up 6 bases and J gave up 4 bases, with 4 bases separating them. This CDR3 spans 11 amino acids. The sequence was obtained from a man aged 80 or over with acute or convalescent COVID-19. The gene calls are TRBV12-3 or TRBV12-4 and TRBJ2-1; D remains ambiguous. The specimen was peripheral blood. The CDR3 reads CASSEYNEQFF. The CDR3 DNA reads TGTGCCAGCAGCGAGTACAATGAGCAGTTCTTC.